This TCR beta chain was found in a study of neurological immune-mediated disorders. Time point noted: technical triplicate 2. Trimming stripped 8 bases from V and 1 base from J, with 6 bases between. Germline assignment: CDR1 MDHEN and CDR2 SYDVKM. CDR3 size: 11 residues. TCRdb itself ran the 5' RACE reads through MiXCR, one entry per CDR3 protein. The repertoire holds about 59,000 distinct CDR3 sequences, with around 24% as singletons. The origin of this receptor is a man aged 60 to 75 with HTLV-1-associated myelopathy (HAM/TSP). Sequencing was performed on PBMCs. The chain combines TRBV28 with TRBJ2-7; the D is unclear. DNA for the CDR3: TGTGCCAGCCAATTTTCCTACGAGCAGTACTTC. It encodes CASQFSYEQYF.